The 15 T cell receptor beta chains reported below all come from one sample, sequenced in a study of blood T cell repertoires in COVID-19. Clones were read by immunoSEQ multiplex PCR, and TCRdb kept only the in-frame ones, dropping some. The sample has approximately 200,000 clones, 70% to 90% seen once. The sequencing sample was made of peripheral blood. The receptors derive from a woman aged 25 to 39 with active or convalescent COVID-19.

The chain recombines TRBV3-1 (or the pseudogene TRBV3-2) with TRBJ2-2, with 14 bases aligning to TRBD2. Trimming removed 4 bases from V and 7 bases from J; junction bases left unmatched: 8. Germline V CDR1 and CDR2: LGHDT, YNNKEL (reference sequence). This CDR3 has 17 residues. Here the CDR3 DNA reads TGTGCCAGCAGCCCTAGACTAGCGGGGGGGCCTAACGGGGAGCTGTTTTTT. Amino acids: CASSPRLAGGPNGELFF.

The V call is TRBV30, the J call TRBJ1-3; D gene ambiguous. The CDR3 sequence is 11 residues long. Deletions cut 4 bases from V and 4 bases from J, with 5 bases between. CDR1 GTSNPN and CDR2 SVGIG come from the germline V gene (reference sequence). The CDR3 nucleotides are TGTGCCTGGAATTTAGGAAACACCATATATTTT. It is translated as CAWNLGNTIYF.

The chain combines TRBV5-4 with TRBJ2-1; 9 nucleotides line up with TRBD2. With V trimmed by 2 bases and J by 0 bases, 3 bases remained unmatched. The CDR3 extends over 16 amino acids. The V gene's germline CDR1 is SGHNT and CDR2 YYREEE (reference sequence). The CDR3: CASSFNSGSSYNEQFF. Written as DNA, the CDR3 is TGTGCCAGCAGCTTCAATAGCGGGAGCTCCTACAATGAGCAGTTCTTC. The variable domain in full, completed from reference TRBV5-4 and TRBJ2-1, reads ETGVTQSPTHLIKTRGQQVTLRCSSQSGHNTVSWYQQALGQGPQFIFQYYREEENGRGNFPPRFSGLQFPNYSSELNVNALELDDSALYLCASSFNSGSSYNEQFFGPGTRLTVL.

The chain's CDR3 is CASRPTGPSEAFF. CDR3 sequence (DNA): TGTGCCAGCAGGCCAACAGGGCCGTCTGAAGCTTTCTTT. This rearrangement joins TRBV12-3 or TRBV12-4 to TRBJ1-1, with D perhaps matching TRBD1 (6 bases). Trimming left V 6 bases short and J 6 bases short, with 14 bases between. The CDR3 is made up of 13 amino acids.

The chain joins TRBV4-2 to TRBJ1-4; 7 bases agree with TRBD1. The CDR3 covers 21 residues. Germline values: CDR1 LGHNA, CDR2 YNFKEQ. The V gene end was trimmed by 0 bases and the J gene end by 2 bases; junction bases not matched to a gene: 18. The CDR3 DNA sequence: TGTGCCAGCAGCCAAGATCTATGGATTCGGGCAGGGGGTGCGACTAATGAAAAACTGTTTTTT. Its translation is CASSQDLWIRAGGATNEKLFF.

The CDR3 is CASSPTSGRNTGELFF. The CDR3, as DNA: TGTGCCAGCTCACCGACTAGCGGGAGAAACACCGGGGAGCTGTTTTTT. J is TRBJ2-2 and V is TRBV18; 12 positions agree with TRBD2. CDR3 length: 16 amino acids. J lost 2 bases, V lost 3 bases, and 1 base had no gene match. In germline, CDR1 is KGHSH, CDR2 LQKENI.

The rearrangement links TRBV19 to TRBJ2-7; 10 bases fit TRBD2. Per the germline V gene, CDR1 is LNHDA and CDR2 is SQIVND (reference sequence). With V trimmed by 5 bases and J by 4 bases, 8 bases remained unmatched. The CDR3 length is 15 residues. The CDR3 protein is CASSSRTSGVYEQYF. The CDR3, as DNA: TGTGCCAGTAGTTCCCGGACTAGCGGAGTTTACGAGCAGTACTTC.

This chain connects TRBV7-6 to TRBJ1-6; 8 positions agree with TRBD1. The germline CDR1 and CDR2 sequences are SGHVS and FNYEAQ. The CDR3 covers 16 residues. Trimming cost V 5 bases and J 12 bases; bases outside gene matches: 15. The CDR3 region has the DNA TGTGCCAGCAGCCGGGGGACAGGCTGGGGACCGGGACCCCTCCACTTT. Translating gives CASSRGTGWGPGPLHF. Using reference TRBV7-6 and TRBJ1-6 for the parts outside the CDR3, the full variable domain is GAGVSQSPRYKVTKRGQDVALRCDPISGHVSLYWYRQALGQGPEFLTYFNYEAQQDKSGLPNDRFSAERPEGSISTLTIQRTEQRDSAMYRCASSRGTGWGPGPLHFGNGTRLTVT.

V is TRBV4-2 and J is TRBJ2-3; 9 bases match TRBD2. Germline V lookup: CDR1 LGHNA, CDR2 YNFKEQ. The CDR3 is 15 amino acids. V shed 2 bases, J shed 3 bases, and the junction held 3 bases outside the gene matches. The chain's CDR3 is CASSQLAGQTDTQYF. CDR3 in DNA: TGTGCCAGCAGCCAACTAGCGGGACAAACAGATACGCAGTATTTT.

V usage is TRBV11-3 and J usage is TRBJ2-5; 8 bases are a match to TRBD2. The CDR3 totals 12 residues. V dropped 5 bases and J dropped 14; count of bases not matched to a gene: 10. The germline V gene has CDR1 SGHNT and CDR2 YENEEA. CDR3 protein: CASSERTSRPYF. CDR3 nucleotides: TGTGCCAGCAGCGAACGGACTAGCCGCCCCTACTTC.

Turning to this clone: This sample includes further DNA sequences coding for the same CDR3. This chain links TRBV4-1 with TRBJ1-1; D gene unclear. Germline CDR1 reads MGHRA; CDR2 reads YSYEKL. Trimming took 0 bases from V and 5 from J, leaving 10 bases between them. The CDR3 runs 14 residues. Written as DNA, the CDR3 is TGCGCCAGCAGCCAAGAAAGGCGGAATACTGAAGCTTTCTTT. As protein: CASSQERRNTEAFF.

This rearrangement joins TRBV5-6 to TRBJ1-6; 7 bases align to TRBD1. This CDR3 comprises 15 residues. The ends lost 3 bases at V and 7 bases at J; junction bases unmatched: 7. Germline V gene lookup returns CDR1 SGHDT and CDR2 YYEEEE. The CDR3 reads CASSYRTGENSPLHF. The CDR3 DNA follows: TGTGCCAGCAGCTACCGGACAGGAGAGAATTCACCCCTCCACTTT. Full variable domain (missing parts from reference TRBV5-6 and TRBJ1-6): DAGVTQSPTHLIKTRGQQVTLRCSPKSGHDTVSWYQQALGQGPQFIFQYYEEEERQRGNFPDRFSGHQFPNYSSELNVNALLLGDSALYLCASSYRTGENSPLHFGNGTRLTVT.

The chain links TRBV18 to TRBJ2-7; the D gene is possibly TRBD1 (6 bases). CDR1 is KGHSH, CDR2 LQKENI, per germline. CDR3 size: 14 residues. Trimming removed 4 bases from V and 2 bases from J, with 12 bases in between. The chain's CDR3 is CASSLETGPYEQYF. CDR3 coding DNA: TGTGCCAGCTCACTGGAAACAGGGCCCTACGAGCAGTACTTC.

This clone was counted a single time. Written as DNA, the CDR3 is TGTGCCAGCAGCCTAGAAGGGACTACCGGGGAGCTGTTTTTT. It yields the protein CASSLEGTTGELFF. The chain is built from TRBV4-2 and TRBJ2-2, with D tentatively TRBD2 (6 bases). CDR1 LGHNA and CDR2 YNFKEQ come from the germline V gene. Trimming took off 4 bases at V and 5 bases at J, with 11 bases between the two ends. This CDR3 is built from 14 residues.

The V call is TRBV19, the J call TRBJ1-2; D is possibly TRBD1 (5 bases). CDR1 and CDR2 (germline): LNHDA, SQIVND (reference sequence). The CDR3 loop spans 15 amino acids. V lost 0 bases to trimming and J lost 2 bases, with 10 bases between them. CDR3 nucleotides: TGTGCCAGTAGTATAGACCAGGGCCCCAACTATGGCTACACCTTC. This sequence encodes CASSIDQGPNYGYTF.